Listed here are 25 T cell receptor beta chains from one sample, sequenced in a study of OX40 agonist ivuxolimab in advanced cancers. Receptor amplification or capture employed the immunoSEQ multiplex PCR assay. TCRdb took this table from immuneACCESS and kept in-frame rearrangements with V and J called. Such tables lack part of the clones; where checked against another copy, unresolved V genes explain under half of the gap, and the rest is unexplained. In all, the sample holds some 44,000 clones, and approximately 80% of those were seen once. The biggest ten clones account for 5% to 6.5% of the sample. The sample in question was CD4+ or CD8+ T cells sorted from blood, obtained in a trial of the OX40 agonist ivuxolimab. These receptor sequences come from an adult with an advanced solid tumor such as melanoma, head and neck, liver or kidney cancer.

V usage is TRBV10-3 and J usage is TRBJ2-7; TRBD2 matches at 14 bases. This CDR3 is 14 amino acids long. Germline V lookup: CDR1 ENHRY, CDR2 SYGVKD. After removal of 6 bases from V and 6 bases from J, the junction contained 4 bases not matched to a gene. CDR3 sequence (DNA): TGTGCCATCAGGGGACTAGCGGGAGTTGGCGAGCAGTACTTC. As protein: CAIRGLAGVGEQYF.

This chain uses TRBV7-9 with TRBJ1-2; D is ambiguous. Germline V gene sequence: CDR1 SEHNR, CDR2 FQNEAQ (reference sequence). V lost 5 bases to trimming and J lost 3 bases, with 7 bases between them. CDR3 size: 12 residues. The CDR3 sequence: CASSSSDYGYTF. CDR3 DNA: TGTGCCAGCAGCAGTTCGGACTATGGCTACACCTTC.

V usage is TRBV7-9 and J usage is TRBJ1-4; D is undetermined. This CDR3 has 16 amino acids. The V gene's germline CDR1 is SEHNR and CDR2 FQNEAQ (reference sequence). The V and J ends lost 5 bases and 8 bases respectively, with 21 bases between them. CDR3 DNA: TGTGCCAGCAGCCCTATGCCCAGGAATAGGGTGGAAAAACTGTTTTTT. Translated: CASSPMPRNRVEKLFF.

This clone was counted only a few times. V gene TRBV2 combines with J gene TRBJ2-1; tentatively, D is TRBD2 (5 bases). Germline CDR1 reads SNHLY; CDR2 reads FYNNEI. This CDR3 is built from 14 residues. The V end lost 6 bases, the J end lost 0 bases, and 9 bases lay between the germline ends. The CDR3 nucleotides read TGTGCCAGCAGCCCTGGACTCTCCTACAATGAGCAGTTCTTC. Translating it yields CASSPGLSYNEQFF. Filled out from reference TRBV2 and TRBJ2-1, the complete variable domain reads EPEVTQTPSHQVTQMGQEVILRCVPISNHLYFYWYRQILGQKVEFLVSFYNNEISEKSEIFDDQFSVERPDGSNFTLKIRSTKLEDSAMYFCASSPGLSYNEQFFGPGTRLTVL.

This clone was detected only a few times. This chain links TRBV7-9 with TRBJ2-5; TRBD2 matches at 14 bases. V shed 3 bases and J 5 bases; nucleotides not matched to a gene: 2. The CDR3 runs to 15 residues. Germline loops: CDR1 SEHNR, CDR2 FQNEAQ (reference sequence). The CDR3, as DNA: TGTGCCAGCAGCTTGACTAGCGGGAGGGGGGAGACCCAGTACTTC. It encodes CASSLTSGRGETQYF.

The chain recombines TRBV5-4 with TRBJ2-7, with unresolved D. This CDR3 spans 13 amino acids. Trimming removed 1 base at V and 6 bases at J, with 11 bases between. The germline V gene encodes CDR1 SGHNT and CDR2 YYREEE (reference sequence). CDR3 protein: CASSLQTSGEQYF. Here the CDR3 DNA reads TGTGCCAGCAGCTTGCAGACATCCGGCGAGCAGTACTTC.

The chain carries TRBV28 and TRBJ1-1; TRBD1 is a possible D gene (5 bases). Trimming stripped 6 bases from V and 4 bases from J, with 15 bases between. Germline CDR1 reads MDHEN; CDR2 reads SYDVKM. The CDR3 length is 14 residues. The CDR3 DNA reads TGTGCCAGCAGGCACAGGAGGGGAATCACTGAAGCTTTCTTT. Translation: CASRHRRGITEAFF.

The chain carries TRBV2 and TRBJ1-1; TRBD1 matches 8 bases. Germline-derived CDR1 and CDR2 are SNHLY and FYNNEI. The CDR3 has 15 amino acids. V shed 1 base and J 6 bases; nucleotides not matched to a gene: 7. DNA for the CDR3: TGTGCCAGCAGTGAAGGTGGACAGGGTCGCGCTGAAGCTTTCTTT. Amino acid sequence: CASSEGGQGRAEAFF.

There are a few counts of this clone. This rearrangement joins TRBV15 to TRBJ1-2; 9 nucleotides align to TRBD1. Germline V gene data show CDR1 as LNHNV and CDR2 as YYDKDF (reference sequence). The CDR3 contains 17 residues. V was pared by 0 bases and J by 8 bases, with 13 bases of the junction left unmatched. CDR3 DNA: TGTGCCACCAGCAGAGAAGGAGGGGGACAGGGCAATCGGGGCTACACCTTC. Amino acids: CATSREGGGQGNRGYTF.

The gene calls are TRBV5-1 and TRBJ1-3, with D perhaps matching TRBD1 (5 bases). The CDR3 totals 18 residues. Germline CDR1 is SGHRS and CDR2 is YFSETQ. V lost 0 bases, J lost 4 bases, and 20 bases lay in between. The CDR3 loop reads CASSLEPGRWTRGNTIYF. The CDR3 DNA reads as TGCGCCAGCAGCTTGGAACCAGGGAGGTGGACTCGCGGAAACACCATATATTTT.

The genes are TRBV18 and TRBJ2-3; D is unresolved. Germline V gives CDR1 KGHSH, CDR2 LQKENI. The germline V and J ends were trimmed by 2 bases and 6 bases, with 9 bases remaining between them. CDR3 length: 13 amino acids. The CDR3 DNA reads TGTGCCAGCTCACCAAACCCGGCGGATACGCAGTATTTT. Protein product: CASSPNPADTQYF. Drawing the rest from reference TRBV18 and TRBJ2-3, the complete variable domain is NAGVMQNPRHLVRRRGQEARLRCSPMKGHSHVYWYRQLPEEGLKFMVYLQKENIIDESGMPKERFSAEFPKEGPSILRIQQVVRGDSAAYFCASSPNPADTQYFGPGTRLTVL.

V gene TRBV4-1 combines with J gene TRBJ2-1; 9 bases are a match to TRBD1. The CDR3 covers 16 residues. In germline, CDR1 is MGHRA, CDR2 YSYEKL. The V gene end was trimmed by 4 bases and the J gene end by 9 bases; junction bases not matched to a gene: 13. The CDR3 here is CASSRAPGQGYREQFF. The DNA of the CDR3 is TGCGCCAGCAGCCGAGCTCCGGGACAGGGATACCGTGAGCAGTTCTTC.

The chain links TRBV9 to TRBJ2-3; no firm D call. Germline CDR1 SGDLS, CDR2 YYNGEE. CDR3 length: 14 residues. Trimming took off 2 bases at V and 5 bases at J, with 12 bases between the two ends. CDR3 DNA: TGTGCCAGCAGCGTCTCCCCCATCGAAGATACGCAGTATTTT. This encodes CASSVSPIEDTQYF.

In its sample, this clone was seen a few times. The V gene is TRBV30, the J gene TRBJ2-5; TRBD2 matches at 9 bases. V lost 7 bases and J lost 4; bases outside the gene matches: 19. The CDR3 extends over 17 amino acids. Per the germline V gene, CDR1 is GTSNPN and CDR2 is SVGIG (reference sequence). The CDR3 bases are TGTGCCTACTCGACTAGCGGAAATACCCGAAGGGGAGAGACCCAGTACTTC. Translating it yields CAYSTSGNTRRGETQYF.

This clone has a handful of counts. This chain joins TRBV9 and TRBJ2-7; D perhaps matches TRBD1 (5 bases). This CDR3 contains 14 residues. Deletions cut 0 bases from V and 3 bases from J, with 10 bases between. CDR1 and CDR2 from the germline V gene are SGDLS and YYNGEE. The CDR3 here is CASSVGSRDYEQYF. The CDR3 DNA is TGTGCCAGCAGCGTAGGCAGCAGGGACTACGAGCAGTACTTC.

The rearrangement links TRBV7-9 to TRBJ2-1; no firm D call. V shed 5 bases and J shed 0 bases, with 11 bases lying between them. Germline V gives CDR1 SEHNR, CDR2 FQNEAQ (reference sequence). This CDR3 region has 15 residues. CDR3 residues: CASSPRASSYNEQFF. The CDR3 nucleotides read TGTGCCAGCAGCCCCCGGGCCAGCTCCTACAATGAGCAGTTCTTC. Filled out from reference TRBV7-9 and TRBJ2-1, the complete variable domain reads DTGVSQNPRHKITKRGQNVTFRCDPISEHNRLYWYRQTLGQGPEFLTYFQNEAQLEKSRLLSDRFSAERPKGSFSTLEIQRTEQGDSAMYLCASSPRASSYNEQFFGPGTRLTVL.

The V and J genes are TRBV5-6 and TRBJ2-1; TRBD2 agrees at 11 bases. The CDR3 spans 14 residues. CDR1 is SGHDT and CDR2 is YYEEEE in the germline V gene. The junction had 3 bases not matched to a gene; V was cut back by 4 bases and J by 6 bases. This CDR3 reads CASSPGTSGNEQFF. In DNA form, the CDR3 reads TGTGCCAGCAGCCCCGGGACTAGCGGCAATGAGCAGTTCTTC.

The rearrangement joins TRBV5-6 to TRBJ1-5; 10 nucleotides align to TRBD1. Germline V gene data show CDR1 as SGHDT and CDR2 as YYEEEE. Germline trimming cut 4 bases from V and 6 bases from J; bases unmatched to any gene: 7. The CDR3 runs to 15 residues. The CDR3 DNA reads TGTGCCAGCAGCCTCAGGACAGGGGGGGCTCAGCCCCAGCATTTT. Translating gives CASSLRTGGAQPQHF. Full variable domain (missing parts from reference TRBV5-6 and TRBJ1-5): DAGVTQSPTHLIKTRGQQVTLRCSPKSGHDTVSWYQQALGQGPQFIFQYYEEEERQRGNFPDRFSGHQFPNYSSELNVNALLLGDSALYLCASSLRTGGAQPQHFGDGTRLSIL.

The CDR3 here is CASSPGAAGVDTQYF. CDR3 DNA: TGTGCCAGCAGCCCTGGCGCCGCGGGAGTAGATACGCAGTATTTT. The chain joins TRBV28 to TRBJ2-3; 7 nucleotides line up with TRBD2. J gave up 5 bases and V 6 bases, and 11 bases lay outside the gene matches. CDR3 length equals 15 residues. Germline CDR1 and CDR2: MDHEN and SYDVKM.

The rearrangement uses TRBV2 and TRBJ1-1; no firm D call. The CDR3 is made up of 13 amino acids. V was shortened by 6 bases and J by 3 bases, with 11 bases between the two germline ends. From germline, CDR1 is SNHLY and CDR2 FYNNEI. The CDR3 nucleotides read TGTGCCAGCAGGGTCGTGGAGGACACTGAAGCTTTCTTT. Its protein product is CASRVVEDTEAFF.

V is TRBV7-2 and J is TRBJ2-7; D is possibly TRBD2 (5 bases). This CDR3 is built from 14 residues. Trimming took off 5 bases at V and 2 bases at J, with 13 bases between the two ends. The V gene's germline CDR1 is SGHTA and CDR2 FQGNSA. DNA for the CDR3: TGTGCCAGCAGCCCCTCCGCGGGTGCCTACGAGCAGTACTTC. It codes for CASSPSAGAYEQYF.

The chain couples TRBV6-6 to TRBJ2-5, with TRBD1 matching 9 bases. In germline, CDR1 is MNHNY, CDR2 SVGAGI (reference sequence). The CDR3 loop spans 13 amino acids. Trimming at V came to 10 bases and at J to 1 base, leaving 4 bases not matched to a gene. The CDR3 is CATTGGFQETQYF. The CDR3 nucleotides read TGTGCCACCACAGGGGGCTTCCAAGAGACCCAGTACTTC.

The CDR3, as DNA: TGTGCCAGCAGCCTAAGACAGGTTTCACCCCTCCACTTT. This gives the protein CASSLRQVSPLHF. The chain couples TRBV5-6 to TRBJ1-6; D might be TRBD1 (6 bases). Per the germline V gene, CDR1 is SGHDT and CDR2 is YYEEEE. This CDR3 comprises 13 residues. V was cut by 4 bases and J by 9 bases, with 11 bases left in between.

This clone has more than one count but fewer than ten. The chain employs TRBV6-1 and TRBJ2-7, with D hard to call. The germline gives CDR1 MNHNS, CDR2 SASEGT. CDR3 length: 13 amino acids. V shed 2 bases and J shed 3 bases, with 8 bases lying between them. CDR3 sequence (DNA): TGTGCCAGCAGTGAACAGTCGGGCTACGAGCAGTACTTC. Its translation: CASSEQSGYEQYF.

This chain uses TRBV2 with TRBJ2-5, with D uncertain. This CDR3 contains 12 residues. V shed 4 bases and J shed 5 bases, with 8 bases lying between them. Germline V gene sequence: CDR1 SNHLY, CDR2 FYNNEI. CDR3 sequence: CASSVRSETQYF. The CDR3 bases are TGTGCCAGCAGTGTTAGAAGTGAGACCCAGTACTTC.